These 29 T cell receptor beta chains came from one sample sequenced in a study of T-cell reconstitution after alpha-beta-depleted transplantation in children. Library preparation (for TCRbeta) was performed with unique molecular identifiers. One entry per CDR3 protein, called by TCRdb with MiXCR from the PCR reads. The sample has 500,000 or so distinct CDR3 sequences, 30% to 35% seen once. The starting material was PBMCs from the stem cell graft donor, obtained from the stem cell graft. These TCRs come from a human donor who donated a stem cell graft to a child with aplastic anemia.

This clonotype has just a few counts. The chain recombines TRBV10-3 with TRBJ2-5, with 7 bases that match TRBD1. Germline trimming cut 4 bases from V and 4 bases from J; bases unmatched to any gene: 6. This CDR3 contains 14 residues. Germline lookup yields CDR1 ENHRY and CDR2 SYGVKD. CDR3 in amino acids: CAISARQGIETQYF. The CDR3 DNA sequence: TGTGCCATCAGTGCCAGACAGGGAATAGAGACCCAGTACTTC.

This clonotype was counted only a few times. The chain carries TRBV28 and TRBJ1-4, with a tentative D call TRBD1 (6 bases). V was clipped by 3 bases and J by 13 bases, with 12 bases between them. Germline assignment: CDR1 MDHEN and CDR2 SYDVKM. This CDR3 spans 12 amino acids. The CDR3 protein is CASSLGGWGLFF. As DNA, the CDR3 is TGTGCCAGCAGTTTGGGGGGCTGGGGACTGTTTTTT.

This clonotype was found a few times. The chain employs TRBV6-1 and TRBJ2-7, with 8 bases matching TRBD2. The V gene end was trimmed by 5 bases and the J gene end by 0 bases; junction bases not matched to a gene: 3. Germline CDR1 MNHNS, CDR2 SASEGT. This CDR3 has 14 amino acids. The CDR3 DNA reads TGTGCCAGCAGTCCGGGGGGGTTCTCCTACGAGCAGTACGTC. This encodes CASSPGGFSYEQYV.

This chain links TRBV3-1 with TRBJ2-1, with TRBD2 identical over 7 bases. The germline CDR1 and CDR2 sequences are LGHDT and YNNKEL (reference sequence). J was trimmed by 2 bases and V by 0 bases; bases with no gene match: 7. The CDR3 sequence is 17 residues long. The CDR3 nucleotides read TGTGCCAGCAGCCAAGATGGGCCGGGAGGCGCCTACAATGAGCAGTTCTTC. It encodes CASSQDGPGGAYNEQFF.

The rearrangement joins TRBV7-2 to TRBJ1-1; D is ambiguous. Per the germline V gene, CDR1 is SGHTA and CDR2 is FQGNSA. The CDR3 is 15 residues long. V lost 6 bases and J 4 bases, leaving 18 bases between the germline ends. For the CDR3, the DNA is TGTGCCAGCAGTTCCTCGACGGTTCGGGGCACTGAAGCTTTCTTT. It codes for CASSSSTVRGTEAFF.

In nucleotides, the CDR3 is TGTGCCAGCAGAGACACGGCGGGGGGTGAAGCTTTCTTT. Protein product: CASRDTAGGEAFF. The chain employs TRBV7-9 and TRBJ1-1; TRBD1 is a possible D gene (5 bases). Trimming pared 6 bases from V and 7 bases from J, leaving 15 bases between. The CDR3 runs 13 residues. CDR1 and CDR2 (germline): SEHNR, FQNEAQ (reference sequence).

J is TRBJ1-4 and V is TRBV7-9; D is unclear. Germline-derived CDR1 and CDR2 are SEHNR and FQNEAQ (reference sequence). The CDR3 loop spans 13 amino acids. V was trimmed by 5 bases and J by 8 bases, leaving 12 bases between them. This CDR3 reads CASSPAAREKLFF. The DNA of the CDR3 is TGTGCCAGCAGCCCCGCGGCCCGAGAAAAACTGTTTTTT.

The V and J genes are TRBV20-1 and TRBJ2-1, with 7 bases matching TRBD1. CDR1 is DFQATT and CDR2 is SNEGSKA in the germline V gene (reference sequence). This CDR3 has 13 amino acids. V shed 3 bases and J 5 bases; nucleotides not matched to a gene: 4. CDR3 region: CSARYRGNNEQFF. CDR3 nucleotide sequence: TGCAGTGCTAGGTACAGGGGAAACAATGAGCAGTTCTTC.

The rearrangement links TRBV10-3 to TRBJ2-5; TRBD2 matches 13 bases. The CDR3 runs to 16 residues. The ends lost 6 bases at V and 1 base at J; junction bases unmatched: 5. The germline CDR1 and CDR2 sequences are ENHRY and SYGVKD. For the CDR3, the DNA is TGTGCCATCAGGGACGGACTAGCGGGAGCCCAAGAGACCCAGTACTTC. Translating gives CAIRDGLAGAQETQYF.

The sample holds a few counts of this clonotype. In nucleotides, the CDR3 is TGTGCCAGCCAGAGCTTAGCGGGACTGAACACCGGGGAGCTGTTTTTT. Amino acids: CASQSLAGLNTGELFF. The V gene is TRBV9, the J gene TRBJ2-2, with 8 bases that match TRBD2. The CDR3 has 16 residues. The germline CDR1 and CDR2 sequences are SGDLS and YYNGEE. With 7 bases clipped from V and 1 base from J, the junction kept 9 bases outside the gene matches.

CDR3 in amino acids: CASSLFEQETQYF. The DNA of the CDR3 is TGTGCCAGCAGCTTATTTGAACAAGAGACCCAGTACTTC. V and J are TRBV7-2 and TRBJ2-5; no clear D gene. The CDR3 loop spans 13 amino acids. V was trimmed by 2 bases and J by 2 bases, leaving 6 bases between them. Germline CDR1 reads SGHTA; CDR2 reads FQGNSA.

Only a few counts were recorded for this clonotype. CDR3 DNA sequence: TGCAGCGTTCGGGGGGAGGGGGACACCGGGGAGCTGTTTTTT. Translation gives CSVRGEGDTGELFF. The chain employs TRBV29-1 and TRBJ2-2; D might be TRBD2 (7 bases). Germline loops: CDR1 SQVTM, CDR2 ANQGSEA. Trimming pared 5 bases from V and 3 bases from J, leaving 13 bases between. The CDR3 loop spans 14 amino acids.

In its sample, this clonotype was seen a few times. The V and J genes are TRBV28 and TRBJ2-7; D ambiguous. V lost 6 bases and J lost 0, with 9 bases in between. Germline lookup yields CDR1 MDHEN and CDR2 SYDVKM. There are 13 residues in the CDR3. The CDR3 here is CASSITGSYEQYV. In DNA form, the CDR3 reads TGTGCCAGCAGCATTACGGGCTCCTACGAGCAGTACGTC.

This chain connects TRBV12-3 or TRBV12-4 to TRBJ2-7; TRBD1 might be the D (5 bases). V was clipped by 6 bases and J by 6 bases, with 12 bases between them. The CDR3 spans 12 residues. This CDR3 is CASSHGHAEQYV. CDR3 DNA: TGTGCCAGCAGCCATGGACATGCCGAGCAGTACGTC.

The CDR3 DNA reads as TGTGCCAGCAGCTTAGTAGTTCTAGCTTGGGATACGCAGTATTTT. It is translated as CASSLVVLAWDTQYF. The chain is built from TRBV7-8 and TRBJ2-3, with a tentative D call TRBD2 (5 bases). CDR1 SGHVS and CDR2 FQNEAQ come from the germline V gene. Trimming pared 1 base from V and 6 bases from J, leaving 14 bases between. The CDR3 has 15 amino acids.

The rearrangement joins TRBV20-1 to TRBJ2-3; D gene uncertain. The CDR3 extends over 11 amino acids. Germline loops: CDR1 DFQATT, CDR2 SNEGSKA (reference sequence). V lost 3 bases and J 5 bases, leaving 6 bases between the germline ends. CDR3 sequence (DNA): TGCAGTGCTAGTAACGGAGATACGCAGTATTTT. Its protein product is CSASNGDTQYF.

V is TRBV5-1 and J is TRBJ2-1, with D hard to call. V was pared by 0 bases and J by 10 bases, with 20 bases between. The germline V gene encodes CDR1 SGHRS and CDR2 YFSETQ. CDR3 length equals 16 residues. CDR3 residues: CASSLGVGPRLGEQFF. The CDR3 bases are TGCGCCAGCAGCTTGGGGGTCGGTCCCCGGCTTGGGGAGCAGTTCTTC. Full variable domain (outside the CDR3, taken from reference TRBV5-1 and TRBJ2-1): KAGVTQTPRYLIKTRGQQVTLSCSPISGHRSVSWYQQTPGQGLQFLFEYFSETQRNKGNFPGRFSGRQFSNSRSEMNVSTLELGDSALYLCASSLGVGPRLGEQFFGPGTRLTVL.

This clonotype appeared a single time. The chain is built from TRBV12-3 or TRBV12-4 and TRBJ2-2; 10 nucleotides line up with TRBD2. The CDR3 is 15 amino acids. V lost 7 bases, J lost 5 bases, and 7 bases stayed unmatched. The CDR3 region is CASILGGLATGELFF. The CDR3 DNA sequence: TGTGCCAGCATTCTTGGGGGACTAGCGACCGGGGAGCTGTTTTTT.

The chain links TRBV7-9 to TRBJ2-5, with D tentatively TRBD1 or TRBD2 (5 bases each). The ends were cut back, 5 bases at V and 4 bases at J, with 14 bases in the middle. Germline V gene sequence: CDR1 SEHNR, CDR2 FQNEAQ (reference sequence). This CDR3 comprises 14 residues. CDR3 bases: TGTGCCAGCAGCAACCGGGGCGTCGGAGAGACCCAGTACTTC. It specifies CASSNRGVGETQYF.

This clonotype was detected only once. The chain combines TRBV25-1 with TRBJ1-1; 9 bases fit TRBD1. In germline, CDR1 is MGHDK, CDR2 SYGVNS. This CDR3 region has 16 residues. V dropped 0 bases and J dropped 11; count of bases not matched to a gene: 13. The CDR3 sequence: CASSEYSGQGTRDAFF. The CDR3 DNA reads TGTGCCAGCAGTGAATATTCGGGACAGGGAACCCGAGATGCTTTCTTT. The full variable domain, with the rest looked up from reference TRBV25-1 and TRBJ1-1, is EADIYQTPRYLVIGTGKKITLECSQTMGHDKMYWYQQDPGMELHLIHYSYGVNSTEKGDLSSESTVSRIRTEHFPLTLESARPSHTSQYLCASSEYSGQGTRDAFFGQGTRLTVV.

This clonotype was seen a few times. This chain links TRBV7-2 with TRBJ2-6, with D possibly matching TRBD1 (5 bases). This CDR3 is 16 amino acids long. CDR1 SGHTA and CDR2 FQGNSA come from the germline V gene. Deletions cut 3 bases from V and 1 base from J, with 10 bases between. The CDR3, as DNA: TGTGCCAGCAGCTTCAGGGTCTTATCTGGGGCCAACGTCCTGACTTTC. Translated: CASSFRVLSGANVLTF.

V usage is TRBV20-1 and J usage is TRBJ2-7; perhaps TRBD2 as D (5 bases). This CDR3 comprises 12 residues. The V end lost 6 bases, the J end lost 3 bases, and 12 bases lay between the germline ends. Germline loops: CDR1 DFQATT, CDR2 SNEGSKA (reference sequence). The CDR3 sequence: CSADGGFYEQYF. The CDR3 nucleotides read TGCAGTGCCGACGGAGGATTCTACGAGCAGTACTTC.

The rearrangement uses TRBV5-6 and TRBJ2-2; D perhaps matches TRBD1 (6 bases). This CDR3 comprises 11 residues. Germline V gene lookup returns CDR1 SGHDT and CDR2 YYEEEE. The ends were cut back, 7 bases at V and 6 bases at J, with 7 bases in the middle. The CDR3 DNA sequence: TGTGCCAGCGCAGGGGCCGGGGAGCTGTTTTTT. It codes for CASAGAGELFF.

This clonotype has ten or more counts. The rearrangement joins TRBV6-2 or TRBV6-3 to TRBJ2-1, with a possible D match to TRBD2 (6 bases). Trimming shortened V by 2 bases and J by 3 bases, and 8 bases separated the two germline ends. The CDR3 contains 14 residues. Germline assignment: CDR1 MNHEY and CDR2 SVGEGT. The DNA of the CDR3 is TGTGCCAGCAGTTACGATAGCGGCTACAATGAGCAGTTCTTC. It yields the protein CASSYDSGYNEQFF.

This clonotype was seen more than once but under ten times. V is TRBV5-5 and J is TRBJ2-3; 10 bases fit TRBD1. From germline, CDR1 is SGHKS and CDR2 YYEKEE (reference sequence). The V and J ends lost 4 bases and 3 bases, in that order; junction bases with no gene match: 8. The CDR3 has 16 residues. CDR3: CASSQTTGGRTDTQYF. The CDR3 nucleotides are TGTGCCAGCAGCCAGACGACAGGGGGCAGGACAGATACGCAGTATTTT.

CDR3 nucleotides: TGCGCCAGCAGCTTATCGGGGATCCAAGAGACCCAGTACTTC. It specifies CASSLSGIQETQYF. The rearrangement joins TRBV5-1 to TRBJ2-5; D possibly corresponds to TRBD2 (5 bases). This CDR3 is built from 14 residues. Germline loops: CDR1 SGHRS, CDR2 YFSETQ. V dropped 2 bases and J dropped 1 base, with 9 bases sitting between them.

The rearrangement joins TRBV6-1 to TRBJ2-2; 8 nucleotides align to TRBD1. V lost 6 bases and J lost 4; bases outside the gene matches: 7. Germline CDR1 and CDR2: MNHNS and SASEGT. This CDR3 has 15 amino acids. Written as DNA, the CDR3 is TGTGCCAGCAGCCCGGACAGGGCGCCCACCGGGGAGCTGTTTTTT. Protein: CASSPDRAPTGELFF.

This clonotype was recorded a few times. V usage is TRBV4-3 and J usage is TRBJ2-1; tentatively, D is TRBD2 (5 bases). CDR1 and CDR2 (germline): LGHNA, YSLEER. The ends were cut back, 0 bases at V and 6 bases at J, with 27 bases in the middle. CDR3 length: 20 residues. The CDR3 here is CASSQEPIRSEWEGLNEQFF. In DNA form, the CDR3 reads TGCGCCAGCAGCCAAGAACCTATCAGGTCCGAGTGGGAAGGACTCAATGAGCAGTTCTTC.

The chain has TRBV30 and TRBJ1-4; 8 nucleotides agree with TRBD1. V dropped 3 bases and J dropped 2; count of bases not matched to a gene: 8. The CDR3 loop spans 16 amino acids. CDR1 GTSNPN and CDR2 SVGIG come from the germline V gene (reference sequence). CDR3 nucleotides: TGTGCCTGGAGCCGGGACAGGATTGGGACTAATGAAAAACTGTTTTTT. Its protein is CAWSRDRIGTNEKLFF.